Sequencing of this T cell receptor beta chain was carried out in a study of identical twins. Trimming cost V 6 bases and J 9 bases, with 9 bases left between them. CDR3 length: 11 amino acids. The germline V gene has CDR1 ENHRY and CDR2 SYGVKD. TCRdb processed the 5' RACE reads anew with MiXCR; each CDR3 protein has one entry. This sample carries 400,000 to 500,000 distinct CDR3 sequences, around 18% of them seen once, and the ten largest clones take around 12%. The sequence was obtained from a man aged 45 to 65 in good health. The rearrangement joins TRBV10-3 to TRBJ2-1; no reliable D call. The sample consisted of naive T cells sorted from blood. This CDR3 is CAIRKGVEQFF. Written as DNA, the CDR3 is TGTGCCATCAGGAAGGGCGTTGAGCAGTTCTTC.